What follows are 21 T cell receptor beta chains derived from one specimen sequenced in a study of human T cells and chemical hapten exposure. TCRdb reprocessed the RACE reads via MiXCR and lists one record per CDR3 protein. Of around 99,000 distinct CDR3 sequences in the sample, 9.5% to 15% were seen once. Time point given: patch test 1, 2 weeks after DPC sensitization. Stated treatment: therapeutic diphenylcyclopropenone sensitization with weekly scalp DPC. The input for sequencing was whole blood, taken in connection with sensitization to the hapten diphenylcyclopropenone (DPC). The receptor source for this set is a woman aged 40 to 50 with alopecia areata. Some clones in this sample may be carry-over from other donors' samples.

The rearrangement links TRBV20-1 to TRBJ1-1, with unresolved D. The V gene's germline CDR1 is DFQATT and CDR2 SNEGSKA (reference sequence). The CDR3 extends over 14 amino acids. Trimming removed 5 bases at V and 1 base at J, with 14 bases between. CDR3 DNA: TGCAGTGCTTCTGACACCCGGAGGAACACTGAAGCTTTCTTT. It encodes CSASDTRRNTEAFF.

This clonotype was detected a few times. This chain links TRBV7-8 with TRBJ2-1; a weak D match, TRBD2 (6 bases). V lost 1 base, J lost 1 base, and 17 bases lay in between. CDR1 SGHVS and CDR2 FQNEAQ come from the germline V gene. The CDR3 length is 18 residues. The CDR3 spells CASSLGGTVPASYNEQFF. In nucleotides, the CDR3 is TGTGCCAGCAGCTTAGGAGGGACTGTCCCAGCTTCCTACAATGAGCAGTTCTTC.

This clonotype was seen only a few times. The J gene is TRBJ2-4, the V gene TRBV3-1; 9 nucleotides agree with TRBD1. J gave up 9 bases and V 3 bases, and 6 bases lay outside the gene matches. The CDR3 spans 14 residues. Germline assignment: CDR1 LGHDT and CDR2 YNNKEL (reference sequence). In DNA, the CDR3 is TGTGCCAGCAGCCACGGGACAGGGAAGGGCATTCAGTACTTC. It is translated as CASSHGTGKGIQYF.

This clonotype turned up a few times. The genes are TRBV28 and TRBJ2-5; TRBD2 is a possible D gene (5 bases). This CDR3 comprises 12 residues. The germline CDR1 and CDR2 sequences are MDHEN and SYDVKM. Deletions cut 6 bases from V and 1 base from J, with 6 bases between. The CDR3 DNA follows: TGTGCCAGCAGCAGCGGCCAAGAGACCCAGTACTTC. This encodes CASSSGQETQYF.

J is TRBJ2-7 and V is TRBV28, with D possibly being TRBD1 (6 bases). Germline CDR1 is MDHEN and CDR2 is SYDVKM. This CDR3 is built from 17 residues. Trimming took off 5 bases at V and 0 bases at J, with 20 bases between the two ends. CDR3 protein: CASSPPPGQRTSYEQYF. The DNA of the CDR3 is TGTGCCAGCAGTCCCCCCCCCGGACAGCGGACCTCCTACGAGCAGTACTTC. The variable domain in full, completed from reference TRBV28 and TRBJ2-7, reads DVKVTQSSRYLVKRTGEKVFLECVQDMDHENMFWYRQDPGLGLRLIYFSYDVKMKEKGDIPEGYSVSREKKERFSLILESASTNQTSMYLCASSPPPGQRTSYEQYFGPGTRLTVT.

The chain recombines TRBV28 with TRBJ1-5; D possibly corresponds to TRBD1 (6 bases). V lost 6 bases to trimming and J lost 0 bases, with 12 bases between them. Germline assignment: CDR1 MDHEN and CDR2 SYDVKM. CDR3 length equals 15 residues. The CDR3 DNA is TGTGCCAGCAGATCAGGGGTAATTAGCAATCAGCCCCAGCATTTT. This translates into CASRSGVISNQPQHF. Looking up the rest from reference TRBV28 and TRBJ1-5 gives the full variable domain: DVKVTQSSRYLVKRTGEKVFLECVQDMDHENMFWYRQDPGLGLRLIYFSYDVKMKEKGDIPEGYSVSREKKERFSLILESASTNQTSMYLCASRSGVISNQPQHFGDGTRLSIL.

For the CDR3, the DNA is TGCAGCGTTGACGGTCTGAGAGTTAATGAGCAGTTCTTC. It translates to CSVDGLRVNEQFF. The rearrangement joins TRBV29-1 to TRBJ2-1; no clear D gene. Germline V CDR1 and CDR2: SQVTM, ANQGSEA. This CDR3 has 13 amino acids. V was clipped by 3 bases and J by 7 bases, with 13 bases between them.

The CDR3 DNA reads TGTGCCAGCAGCCTTTCCAGCGGGACAGTTGTGTTTCAGTACTTC. Amino acids: CASSLSSGTVVFQYF. The chain carries TRBV6-2 or TRBV6-3 and TRBJ2-4; D possibly uses TRBD1 or TRBD2 (7 bases each). V shed 6 bases and J shed 11 bases, with 23 bases lying between them. The CDR3 totals 15 residues. Germline CDR1 reads MNHEY; CDR2 reads SVGEGT.

The genes are TRBV5-1 and TRBJ1-1, with TRBD1 identical over 8 bases. The CDR3 runs to 17 residues. CDR1 is SGHRS and CDR2 is YFSETQ in the germline V gene. The J segment lost 0 bases and the V segment lost 5 bases, leaving 12 bases of the junction unmatched. The CDR3 nucleotides read TGCGCCAGCAGTCGCCAGGGACAGGCACTAATGAACACTGAAGCTTTCTTT. Translation: CASSRQGQALMNTEAFF.

This clonotype was detected ten times or more. V gene TRBV3-1 combines with J gene TRBJ2-1, with D hard to call. Germline assignment: CDR1 LGHDT and CDR2 YNNKEL (reference sequence). V was shortened by 2 bases and J by 8 bases, with 4 bases between the two germline ends. This CDR3 has 11 residues. The DNA of the CDR3 is TGTGCCAGCAGCCAACTCCATGAGCAGTTCTTC. Amino acid sequence: CASSQLHEQFF.

The chain links TRBV6-5 to TRBJ2-3; 7 bases are a match to TRBD1. V lost 0 bases and J lost 5; bases outside the gene matches: 20. Germline V CDR1 and CDR2: MNHEY, SVGAGI. The CDR3 is 20 residues long. Here the CDR3 reads CASSYSGVGPGTEGQDTQYF. In DNA form, the CDR3 reads TGTGCCAGCAGTTACTCGGGGGTTGGCCCAGGGACAGAAGGTCAAGATACGCAGTATTTT.

This clonotype has at least ten counts. The chain combines TRBV7-3 with TRBJ2-1; 7 bases are shared with TRBD1. V dropped 5 bases and J dropped 2; count of bases not matched to a gene: 12. The length of the CDR3 is 17 residues. Germline V gene lookup returns CDR1 SGHTA and CDR2 FQGTGA. This chain's CDR3 is CASSPRPDRPTYNEQFF. The DNA for the CDR3 is TGTGCCAGCAGCCCTAGACCGGACAGGCCCACCTACAATGAGCAGTTCTTC.

This clonotype came up many times. In nucleotides, the CDR3 is TGTGCCAGCAGCTTAGGGCCAGTCTACGAGCAGTACTTC. This gives the protein CASSLGPVYEQYF. This chain links TRBV11-2 with TRBJ2-7; D uncertain. Germline V gene lookup returns CDR1 SGHAT and CDR2 FQNNGV. This CDR3 has 13 residues. Trimming left V 1 base short and J 3 bases short, with 7 bases between.

The chain employs TRBV29-1 and TRBJ2-5; no firm D call. Trimming left V 6 bases short and J 4 bases short, with 12 bases between. This CDR3 region has 12 residues. Germline assignment: CDR1 SQVTM and CDR2 ANQGSEA. This CDR3 is CSVVAGVETQYF. CDR3 in DNA: TGCAGCGTCGTTGCCGGCGTAGAGACCCAGTACTTC. The entire variable domain, with the rest obtained from reference TRBV29-1 and TRBJ2-5, is as follows: SAVISQKPSRDICQRGTSLTIQCQVDSQVTMMFWYRQQPGQSLTLIATANQGSEATYESGFVIDKFPISRPNLTFSTLTVSNMSPEDSSIYLCSVVAGVETQYFGPGTRLLVL.

In its sample, this clonotype was seen many times. The chain combines TRBV11-2 with TRBJ2-1, with TRBD2 matching 10 bases. J was trimmed by 5 bases and V by 4 bases; bases with no gene match: 5. The CDR3 length is 15 residues. From germline, CDR1 is SGHAT and CDR2 FQNNGV. The chain's CDR3 is CASSSQREGHNEQFF. The DNA for the CDR3 is TGTGCCAGCAGCTCCCAGCGGGAGGGCCACAATGAGCAGTTCTTC.

Only a few counts were recorded for this clonotype. V gene TRBV4-1 combines with J gene TRBJ1-6; 8 bases fit TRBD1. The germline CDR1 and CDR2 sequences are MGHRA and YSYEKL. This CDR3 spans 16 amino acids. V lost 5 bases, J lost 7 bases, and 10 bases stayed unmatched. This CDR3 reads CASSSLGQARNSPLHF. The CDR3 DNA reads as TGCGCCAGCAGCTCGCTGGGACAGGCGCGCAATTCACCCCTCCACTTT.

V is TRBV29-1 and J is TRBJ1-1, with D tentatively TRBD1 (6 bases). The CDR3 is made up of 12 amino acids. Germline CDR1 SQVTM, CDR2 ANQGSEA. V lost 7 bases and J lost 5, with 14 bases in between. The CDR3 region has the DNA TGCAGCGGTGCGGGGGCGCGTACTGAAGCTTTCTTT. Amino acid sequence: CSGAGARTEAFF.

V gene TRBV9 combines with J gene TRBJ2-2; possible D gene TRBD1, 7 bases. Germline CDR1 SGDLS, CDR2 YYNGEE. V was pared by 3 bases and J by 4 bases, with 13 bases between. CDR3 length: 15 amino acids. CDR3 loop: CASSAQGGTTGELFF. Written as DNA, the CDR3 is TGTGCCAGCAGCGCCCAGGGGGGTACCACCGGGGAGCTGTTTTTT.

This clonotype has just a few counts. This chain joins TRBV24-1 and TRBJ2-1, with 7 bases aligning to TRBD2. CDR3 length: 13 amino acids. V shed 5 bases, J shed 6 bases, and the junction held 3 bases outside the gene matches. The germline gives CDR1 KGHDR, CDR2 SFDVKD. CDR3 bases: TGTGCCACCAGTGTCTGGGAGGGCAATGAGCAGTTCTTC. Its protein is CATSVWEGNEQFF.

At least ten counts were recorded for this clonotype. The V gene is TRBV6-2 or TRBV6-3, the J gene TRBJ1-2; D gene uncertain. This CDR3 comprises 13 residues. The V end lost 8 bases, the J end lost 0 bases, and 10 bases lay between the germline ends. Germline CDR1 MNHEY, CDR2 SVGEGT. CDR3 coding DNA: TGTGCCAGCGGAAAGTCCTCTAACTATGGCTACACCTTC. It codes for CASGKSSNYGYTF.

This clonotype was counted between two and nine times. The genes are TRBV29-1 and TRBJ1-1, with D hard to call. This CDR3 is built from 12 residues. The V gene's germline CDR1 is SQVTM and CDR2 ANQGSEA. V shed 4 bases and J shed 7 bases, with 13 bases lying between them. CDR3 residues: CSVAMSGFEAFF. CDR3 nucleotide sequence: TGCAGCGTTGCTATGTCCGGGTTTGAAGCTTTCTTT.